This T cell receptor beta chain was identified during a study of cytomegalovirus exposure and HLA in healthy donors. Study-level information: Some 180 million T cells yielded 117 million unique TCR beta sequences in earlier analysis.

As concerns this clone: Its antigen is as yet unknown.

It was with 60 Vbeta and 13 Jbeta primers that the PCR ran. Sequencing used immunoSEQ multiplex PCR; TCRdb keeps in-frame clones, though not all of them. This table has 100,000 to 150,000 clones, less than 80% appearing once. Findings and caveats of the study: Certain sequence variants were highly shared and formed a cluster, and this cluster was likely a sequencing artifact.

V was trimmed by 4 bases and J by 2 bases, leaving 8 bases between them. Germline V gene lookup returns CDR1 MNHNS and CDR2 SASEGT. CDR3 size: 13 residues. The chain recombines TRBV6-1 with TRBJ1-2, with a possible D match to TRBD1 (6 bases). Sequencing was done on a sample of PBMCs. This receptor was obtained from a man in his forties in good health and CMV-seropositive. The CDR3 bases are TGTGCCAGCAGTGCCGGGACAAACTATGGCTACACCTTC. This sequence encodes CASSAGTNYGYTF.